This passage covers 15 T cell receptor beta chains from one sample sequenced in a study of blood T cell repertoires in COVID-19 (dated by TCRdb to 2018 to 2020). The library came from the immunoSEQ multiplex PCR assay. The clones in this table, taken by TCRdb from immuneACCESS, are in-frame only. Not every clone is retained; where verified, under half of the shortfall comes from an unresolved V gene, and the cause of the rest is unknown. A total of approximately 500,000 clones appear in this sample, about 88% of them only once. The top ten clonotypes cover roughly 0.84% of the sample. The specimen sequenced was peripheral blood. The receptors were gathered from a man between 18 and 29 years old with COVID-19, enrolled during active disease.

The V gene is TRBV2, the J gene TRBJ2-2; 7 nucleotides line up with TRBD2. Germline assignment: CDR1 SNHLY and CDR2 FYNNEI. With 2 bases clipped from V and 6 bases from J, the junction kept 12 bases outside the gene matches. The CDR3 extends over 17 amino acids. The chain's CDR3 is CASSEFGRREKAGELFF. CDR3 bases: TGTGCCAGCAGTGAATTCGGTAGGCGGGAGAAGGCCGGGGAGCTGTTTTTT. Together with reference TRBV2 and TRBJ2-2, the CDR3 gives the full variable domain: EPEVTQTPSHQVTQMGQEVILRCVPISNHLYFYWYRQILGQKVEFLVSFYNNEISEKSEIFDDQFSVERPDGSNFTLKIRSTKLEDSAMYFCASSEFGRREKAGELFFGEGSRLTVL.

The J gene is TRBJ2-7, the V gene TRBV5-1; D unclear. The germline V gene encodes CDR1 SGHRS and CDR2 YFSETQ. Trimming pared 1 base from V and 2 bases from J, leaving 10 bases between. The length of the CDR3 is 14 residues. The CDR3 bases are TGCGCCAGCAGCTTGAATACTCGAGCCTACGAGCAGTACTTC. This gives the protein CASSLNTRAYEQYF.

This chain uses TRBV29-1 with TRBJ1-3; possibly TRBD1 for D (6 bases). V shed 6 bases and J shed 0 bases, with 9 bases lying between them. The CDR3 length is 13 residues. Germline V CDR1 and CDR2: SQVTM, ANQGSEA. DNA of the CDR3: TGCAGCGTACAGGGCCACTCTGGAAACACCATATATTTT. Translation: CSVQGHSGNTIYF.

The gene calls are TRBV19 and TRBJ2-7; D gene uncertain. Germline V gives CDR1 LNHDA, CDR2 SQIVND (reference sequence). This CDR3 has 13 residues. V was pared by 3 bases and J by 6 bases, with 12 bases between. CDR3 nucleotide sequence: TGTGCCAGTAGTATTGGAGTGCGTTCCGAGCAGTACTTC. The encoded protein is CASSIGVRSEQYF.

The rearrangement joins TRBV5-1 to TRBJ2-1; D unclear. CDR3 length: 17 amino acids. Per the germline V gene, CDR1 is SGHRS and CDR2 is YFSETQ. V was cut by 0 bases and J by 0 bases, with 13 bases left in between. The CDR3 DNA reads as TGCGCCAGCAGCTTGGTCCATGGGCCGAGCTCCTACAATGAGCAGTTCTTC. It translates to CASSLVHGPSSYNEQFF.

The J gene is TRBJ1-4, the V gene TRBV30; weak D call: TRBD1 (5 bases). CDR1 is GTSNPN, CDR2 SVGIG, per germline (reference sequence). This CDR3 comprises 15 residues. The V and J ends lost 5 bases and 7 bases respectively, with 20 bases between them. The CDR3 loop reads CAWGLRRERGEKLFF. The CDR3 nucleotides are TGTGCCTGGGGGTTGAGGAGGGAGAGGGGTGAAAAACTGTTTTTT.

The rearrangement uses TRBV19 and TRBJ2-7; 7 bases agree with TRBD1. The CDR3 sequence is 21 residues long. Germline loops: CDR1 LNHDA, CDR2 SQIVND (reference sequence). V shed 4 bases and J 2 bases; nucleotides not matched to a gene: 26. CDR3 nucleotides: TGTGCCAGTAGTACGGACAGGCCAACTCGAAAGGGTAGCGTGGACGCCTACGAGCAGTACTTC. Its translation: CASSTDRPTRKGSVDAYEQYF.

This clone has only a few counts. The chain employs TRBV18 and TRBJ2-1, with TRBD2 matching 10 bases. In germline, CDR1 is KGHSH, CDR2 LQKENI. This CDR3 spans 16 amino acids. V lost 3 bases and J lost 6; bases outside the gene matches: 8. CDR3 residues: CASSPSLAGVGNEQFF. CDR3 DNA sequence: TGTGCCAGCTCACCGTCGCTAGCGGGAGTTGGCAATGAGCAGTTCTTC. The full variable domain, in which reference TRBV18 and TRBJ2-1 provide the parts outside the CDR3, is NAGVMQNPRHLVRRRGQEARLRCSPMKGHSHVYWYRQLPEEGLKFMVYLQKENIIDESGMPKERFSAEFPKEGPSILRIQQVVRGDSAAYFCASSPSLAGVGNEQFFGPGTRLTVL.

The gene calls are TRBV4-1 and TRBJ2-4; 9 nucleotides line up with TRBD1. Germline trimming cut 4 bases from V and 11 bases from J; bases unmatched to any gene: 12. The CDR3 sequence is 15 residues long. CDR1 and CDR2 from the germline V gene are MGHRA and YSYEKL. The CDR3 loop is CASSPRQGESKLQYF. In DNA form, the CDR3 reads TGCGCCAGCAGCCCCCGACAGGGGGAGTCTAAACTTCAGTACTTC.

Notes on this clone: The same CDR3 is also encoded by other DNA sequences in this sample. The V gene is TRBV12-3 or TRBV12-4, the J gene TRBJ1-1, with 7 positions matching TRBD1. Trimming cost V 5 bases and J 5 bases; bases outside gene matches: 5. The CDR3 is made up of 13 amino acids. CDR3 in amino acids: CASSRQGGTEAFF. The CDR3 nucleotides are TGTGCCAGCAGTAGACAGGGCGGGACTGAAGCTTTCTTT.

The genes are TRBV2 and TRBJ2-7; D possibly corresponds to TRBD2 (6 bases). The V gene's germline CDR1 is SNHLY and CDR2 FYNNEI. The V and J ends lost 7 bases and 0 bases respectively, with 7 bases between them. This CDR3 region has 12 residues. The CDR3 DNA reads TGTGCCAGCACGGACTACTCCTACGAGCAGTACTTC. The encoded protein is CASTDYSYEQYF. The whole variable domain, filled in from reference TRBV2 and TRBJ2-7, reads EPEVTQTPSHQVTQMGQEVILRCVPISNHLYFYWYRQILGQKVEFLVSFYNNEISEKSEIFDDQFSVERPDGSNFTLKIRSTKLEDSAMYFCASTDYSYEQYFGPGTRLTVT.

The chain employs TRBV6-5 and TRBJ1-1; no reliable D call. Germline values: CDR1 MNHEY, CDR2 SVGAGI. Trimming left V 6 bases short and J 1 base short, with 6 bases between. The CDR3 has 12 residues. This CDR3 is CASRRWNTEAFF. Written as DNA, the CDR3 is TGTGCCAGCAGGAGGTGGAACACTGAAGCTTTCTTT.

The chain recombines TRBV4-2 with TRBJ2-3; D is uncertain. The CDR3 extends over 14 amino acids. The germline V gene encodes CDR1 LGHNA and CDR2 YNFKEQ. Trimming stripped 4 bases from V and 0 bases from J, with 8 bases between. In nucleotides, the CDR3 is TGTGCCAGCAGCCCCTATTCGAGCACAGATACGCAGTATTTT. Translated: CASSPYSSTDTQYF.

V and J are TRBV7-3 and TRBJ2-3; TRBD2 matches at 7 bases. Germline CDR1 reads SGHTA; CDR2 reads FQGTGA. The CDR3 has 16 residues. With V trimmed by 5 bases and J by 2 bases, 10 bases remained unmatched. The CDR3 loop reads CASSPLGGINTDTQYF. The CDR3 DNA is TGTGCCAGCAGCCCGCTGGGGGGGATTAACACAGATACGCAGTATTTT.

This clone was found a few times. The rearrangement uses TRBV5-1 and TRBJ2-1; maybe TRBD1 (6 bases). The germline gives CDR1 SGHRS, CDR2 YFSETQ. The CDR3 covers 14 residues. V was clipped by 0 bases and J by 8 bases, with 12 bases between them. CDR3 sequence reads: CASSLGTDFDEQFF. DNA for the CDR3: TGCGCCAGCAGCTTGGGGACAGACTTTGATGAGCAGTTCTTC.